Following are 13 T cell receptor beta chains from one sample sequenced in a study of shared clonotypes between healthy human individuals. The method was immunoSEQ multiplex PCR; TCRdb's version includes in-frame clones alone and lacks a portion of them. There are around 2.5 million clones in the sample; 90% to 95% occur only once, and approximately 0.36% lies in the top ten. The sequencing input was naive CD4+ T cells from PBMCs. Subset specified: CD45RA+ positively selected. The origin of the receptors is a man younger than 35 in good health. Some clones in this sample may be carry-over from other donors' samples.

The chain uses TRBV5-1 and TRBJ2-6; D unresolved. Trimming shortened V by 1 base and J by 0 bases, and 11 bases separated the two germline ends. Germline lookup yields CDR1 SGHRS and CDR2 YFSETQ. This CDR3 contains 17 residues. The CDR3 loop is CASSLYTGNSGANVLTF. In DNA form, the CDR3 reads TGCGCCAGCAGCTTGTATACCGGAAACTCTGGGGCCAACGTCCTGACTTTC.

The chain joins TRBV9 to TRBJ2-2; TRBD2 is a possible D gene (5 bases). The length of the CDR3 is 16 residues. CDR1 is SGDLS, CDR2 YYNGEE, per germline. The germline V and J ends were trimmed by 4 bases and 1 base, with 14 bases remaining between them. The CDR3 DNA reads as TGTGCCAGCAGCAAAACTAGACCGGTGAACACCGGGGAGCTGTTTTTT. Translated, it gives CASSKTRPVNTGELFF. The full variable domain, with the rest looked up from reference TRBV9 and TRBJ2-2, is DSGVTQTPKHLITATGQRVTLRCSPRSGDLSVYWYQQSLDQGLQFLIQYYNGEERAKGNILERFSAQQFPDLHSELNLSSLELGDSALYFCASSKTRPVNTGELFFGEGSRLTVL.

This clone has a single count. The J gene is TRBJ1-2, the V gene TRBV14; 9 nucleotides match TRBD1. The CDR3 loop spans 18 amino acids. Germline V gives CDR1 SGHDN, CDR2 FVKESK. Germline trimming cut 0 bases from V and 4 bases from J; bases unmatched to any gene: 12. The CDR3 region has the DNA TGTGCCAGCAGCCAAGACCGACCCGGGACAGGGCGGTTCTATGGCTACACCTTC. Residues: CASSQDRPGTGRFYGYTF.

The CDR3 loop reads CATSKRAGGHANTGELFF. The CDR3 nucleotides read TGTGCCACCAGCAAAAGAGCGGGAGGCCACGCGAACACCGGGGAGCTGTTTTTT. The chain joins TRBV15 to TRBJ2-2; 9 bases are shared with TRBD2. CDR1 is LNHNV, CDR2 YYDKDF, per germline (reference sequence). The CDR3 totals 18 residues. V shed 4 bases and J 0 bases; nucleotides not matched to a gene: 9.

The gene calls are TRBV7-3 and TRBJ2-7; D is perhaps TRBD1 or TRBD2 (5 bases each). The CDR3 contains 14 residues. Germline values: CDR1 SGHTA, CDR2 FQGTGA. Between the trimmed V and J ends, which lost 5 bases and 6 bases, there was a span of 17 bases. The CDR3: CASSLQARGPEQYF. CDR3 in DNA: TGTGCCAGCAGCCTACAAGCCCGGGGACCCGAGCAGTACTTC.

V gene TRBV7-9 combines with J gene TRBJ1-2; D not certain. Deletions cut 7 bases from V and 2 bases from J, with 8 bases between. This CDR3 is built from 12 residues. The germline CDR1 and CDR2 sequences are SEHNR and FQNEAQ (reference sequence). The DNA of the CDR3 is TGTGCCAGCACCACCGGAAACTATGGCTACACCTTC. Protein: CASTTGNYGYTF.

The chain couples TRBV29-1 to TRBJ2-1; 9 bases are a match to TRBD1. Germline CDR1 and CDR2: SQVTM and ANQGSEA. V trimming: 7 bases; J trimming: 2 bases; junction bases outside the gene matches: 6. This CDR3 is 14 amino acids long. This CDR3 is CSARDREPYNEQFF. The CDR3 nucleotides are TGCAGCGCAAGGGACAGGGAACCCTACAATGAGCAGTTCTTC.

Note on this clone: The same CDR3 can be traced to other DNA sequences in this sample. This sequence joins TRBV28 and TRBJ1-2; 10 bases align to TRBD1. This CDR3 is built from 13 residues. CDR1 MDHEN and CDR2 SYDVKM come from the germline V gene. With V trimmed by 6 bases and J by 4 bases, 2 bases remained unmatched. The DNA of the CDR3 is TGTGCCAGCAGACGGACAGGGGGCTATGGCTACACCTTC. Translating it yields CASRRTGGYGYTF.

The chain joins TRBV4-3 to TRBJ2-2; D tentatively fits TRBD1 or TRBD2 (5 bases each). Germline CDR1 reads LGHNA; CDR2 reads YSLEER. V lost 0 bases, J lost 8 bases, and 13 bases lay in between. The CDR3 runs to 15 residues. The CDR3 loop reads CASSQEPSGRGELFF. The CDR3 DNA reads as TGCGCCAGCAGCCAAGAGCCGTCGGGGCGAGGGGAGCTGTTTTTT.

The chain recombines TRBV9 with TRBJ2-5; TRBD2 matches 10 bases. The CDR3 totals 15 residues. Germline trimming cut 1 base from V and 4 bases from J; bases unmatched to any gene: 4. Germline CDR1 SGDLS, CDR2 YYNGEE. CDR3 protein: CASSVLAGARETQYF. The CDR3 nucleotides read TGTGCCAGCAGCGTACTAGCGGGAGCCCGAGAGACCCAGTACTTC.

The J gene is TRBJ1-2, the V gene TRBV6-6, with D possibly matching TRBD1 (5 bases). The CDR3 consists of 12 residues. Germline CDR1 is MNHNY and CDR2 is SVGAGI (reference sequence). Trimming shortened V by 2 bases and J by 8 bases, and 9 bases separated the two germline ends. The CDR3 reads CASSYEQEGYTF. CDR3 in DNA: TGTGCCAGCAGTTACGAACAGGAGGGCTACACCTTC.

The gene calls are TRBV5-1 and TRBJ2-4; the D is unclear. The CDR3 extends over 18 amino acids. V lost 0 bases, J lost 1 base, and 17 bases lay in between. CDR1 SGHRS and CDR2 YFSETQ come from the germline V gene. The CDR3 region has the DNA TGCGCCAGCAGCTTGGAGGGTTACGGTATCCTGGCCAAAAACATTCAGTACTTC. This translates into CASSLEGYGILAKNIQYF. The full variable domain, its missing parts supplied by reference TRBV5-1 and TRBJ2-4, is KAGVTQTPRYLIKTRGQQVTLSCSPISGHRSVSWYQQTPGQGLQFLFEYFSETQRNKGNFPGRFSGRQFSNSRSEMNVSTLELGDSALYLCASSLEGYGILAKNIQYFGAGTRLSVL.

This rearrangement joins TRBV5-1 to TRBJ2-7, with D unresolved. Germline CDR1 SGHRS, CDR2 YFSETQ. Trimming pared 1 base from V and 4 bases from J, leaving 9 bases between. This CDR3 has 13 amino acids. The DNA for the CDR3 is TGCGCCAGCAGCTTGAAGGTAGAGTACGAGCAGTACTTC. The encoded protein is CASSLKVEYEQYF.